This T cell receptor (beta chain) was captured in a study of blood T cell repertoires in COVID-19. On the study more broadly: COVID-19 samples collected from the United States, Italy and Spain covered acute and convalescent phases. Sample material is recorded as cDNA or gDNA derived from T cells, B-cell-depleted T cells, or PBMCs.

The CDR3 loop spans 19 amino acids. Unmatched junction bases numbered 16, after V lost 5 bases and J lost 0 bases. Germline V gives CDR1 LNHDA, CDR2 SQIVND (reference sequence). As handled by the study authors: Cell counts per sample came from amplifying reference gene primers. Sequenced by immunoSEQ multiplex PCR; TCRdb stores in-frame clones only, minus some. V and J calls plus clone size are reproduced from that table; the DNA served to infer D and trimming. The data contain 8,000 to 10,000 clones, less than 90% of them singletons. The sequencing sample was made of peripheral blood. The chain carries TRBV19 and TRBJ1-5; TRBD1 aligns across 7 bases. This receptor was taken from a human donor in a cohort sampled during active COVID-19. The CDR3 DNA sequence: TGTGCCAGTAGTCTACCAGTAGGAGGGGGCTTATTTAGCAATCAGCCCCAGCATTTT. Residues: CASSLPVGGGLFSNQPQHF.